The 3 T cell receptor beta chains reported below all come from one sample, sequenced in a study of T cell repertoires in cytomegalovirus infection. TCRdb reprocessed the reads with MiXCR, giving one entry per CDR3 protein. This sample carries around 210,000 distinct CDR3 sequences, under 8.5% of them seen once, and the ten largest clones take roughly 6%. The sequencing sample was made of PBMCs. Every receptor here comes from a human donor in good health (CMV status not recorded). Some clones in this sample may be carry-over from other donors' samples.

This clonotype was observed at least ten times. The chain couples TRBV4-3 to TRBJ2-5; perhaps TRBD1 as D (5 bases). V dropped 0 bases and J dropped 2 bases, with 10 bases sitting between them. Germline-derived CDR1 and CDR2 are LGHNA and YSLEER. The CDR3 is made up of 15 amino acids. Here the CDR3 reads CASSQDPRQQETQYF. CDR3 in DNA: TGCGCCAGCAGCCAAGATCCAAGACAGCAAGAGACCCAGTACTTC.

This clonotype was recorded a few times. This chain uses TRBV19 with TRBJ2-1; 9 nucleotides agree with TRBD2. J gave up 4 bases and V 7 bases, and 2 bases lay outside the gene matches. Germline CDR1 and CDR2: LNHDA and SQIVND (reference sequence). This CDR3 spans 13 amino acids. The CDR3 region is CASNSGRYNEQFF. The CDR3 nucleotides are TGTGCCAGTAATAGCGGGAGATACAATGAGCAGTTCTTC.

This clonotype was seen a handful of times. The V gene is TRBV2, the J gene TRBJ1-5; tentatively, D is TRBD1 (6 bases). V was cut by 8 bases and J by 4 bases, with 15 bases left in between. CDR1 is SNHLY, CDR2 FYNNEI, per germline. This CDR3 contains 14 residues. Written as DNA, the CDR3 is TGTGCCAGCGGTACGACAGGAGGGAATCAGCCCCAGCATTTT. It translates to CASGTTGGNQPQHF.